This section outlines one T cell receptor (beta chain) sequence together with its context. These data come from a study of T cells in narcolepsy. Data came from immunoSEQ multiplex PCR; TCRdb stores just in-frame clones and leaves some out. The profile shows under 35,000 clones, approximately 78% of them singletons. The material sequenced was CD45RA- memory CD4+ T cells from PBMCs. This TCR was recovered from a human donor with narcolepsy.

CDR3 region: CSALGTTGATNYGYTF. CDR3 sequence (DNA): TGCAGCGCTTTGGGGACGACAGGCGCGACTAACTATGGCTACACCTTC. This chain connects TRBV29-1 to TRBJ1-2; tentatively, D is TRBD1 (6 bases). The germline V and J ends were trimmed by 7 bases and 0 bases, with 21 bases remaining between them. Germline V gene lookup returns CDR1 SQVTM and CDR2 ANQGSEA. There are 16 residues in the CDR3.